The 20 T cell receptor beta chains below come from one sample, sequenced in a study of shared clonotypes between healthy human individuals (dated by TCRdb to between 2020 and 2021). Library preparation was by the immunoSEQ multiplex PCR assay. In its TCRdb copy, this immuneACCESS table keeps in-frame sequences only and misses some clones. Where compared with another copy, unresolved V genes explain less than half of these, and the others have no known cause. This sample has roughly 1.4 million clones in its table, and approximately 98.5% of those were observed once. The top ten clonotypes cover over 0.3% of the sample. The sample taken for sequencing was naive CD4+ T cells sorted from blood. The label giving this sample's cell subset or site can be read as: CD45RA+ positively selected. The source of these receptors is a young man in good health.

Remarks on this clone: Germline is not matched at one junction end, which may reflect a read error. CDR3 coding DNA: TGTGCCAGCAGCGTATACGGGAGCATAGATACGCAGTATTTT. This encodes CASSVYGSIDTQYF. This sequence joins TRBV9 and TRBJ2-3; maybe TRBD2 (6 bases). This CDR3 contains 14 residues. CDR1 is SGDLS, CDR2 YYNGEE, per germline.

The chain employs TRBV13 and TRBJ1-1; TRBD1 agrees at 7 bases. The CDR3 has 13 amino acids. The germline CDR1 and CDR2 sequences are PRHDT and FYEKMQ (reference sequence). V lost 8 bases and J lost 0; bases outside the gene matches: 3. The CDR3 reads CASPGQMNTEAFF. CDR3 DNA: TGTGCCAGCCCGGGACAGATGAACACTGAAGCTTTCTTT.

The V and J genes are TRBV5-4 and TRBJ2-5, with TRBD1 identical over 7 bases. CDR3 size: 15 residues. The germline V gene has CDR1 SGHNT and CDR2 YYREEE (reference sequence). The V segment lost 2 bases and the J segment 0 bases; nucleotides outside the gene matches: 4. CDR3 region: CASSLKQGYQETQYF. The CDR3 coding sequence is TGTGCCAGCAGCTTAAAACAGGGGTACCAAGAGACCCAGTACTTC.

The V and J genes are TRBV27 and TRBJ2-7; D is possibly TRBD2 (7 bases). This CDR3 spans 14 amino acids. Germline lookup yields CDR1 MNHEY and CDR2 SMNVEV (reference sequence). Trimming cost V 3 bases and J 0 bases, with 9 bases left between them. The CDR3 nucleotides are TGTGCCAGCAGTTTTAGGGGGGGCTCCTACGAGCAGTACTTC. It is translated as CASSFRGGSYEQYF.

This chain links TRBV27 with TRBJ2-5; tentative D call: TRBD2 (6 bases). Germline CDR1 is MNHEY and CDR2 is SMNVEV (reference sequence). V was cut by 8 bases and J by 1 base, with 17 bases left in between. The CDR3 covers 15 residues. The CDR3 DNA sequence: TGTGCCAGCTCTACACTGGGACTCGCCCAAGAGACCCAGTACTTC. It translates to CASSTLGLAQETQYF.

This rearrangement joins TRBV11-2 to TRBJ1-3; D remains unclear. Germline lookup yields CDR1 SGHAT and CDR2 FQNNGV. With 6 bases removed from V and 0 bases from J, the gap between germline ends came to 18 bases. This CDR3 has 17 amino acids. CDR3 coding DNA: TGTGCCAGCAGTCCTCCCGGCCACGGATTCTCTGGAAACACCATATATTTT. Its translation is CASSPPGHGFSGNTIYF.

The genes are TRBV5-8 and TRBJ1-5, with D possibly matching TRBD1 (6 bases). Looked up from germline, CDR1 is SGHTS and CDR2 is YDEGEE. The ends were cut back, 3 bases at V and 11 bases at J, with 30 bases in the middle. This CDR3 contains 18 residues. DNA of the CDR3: TGTGCCAGCAGCTATAACCCGACAGGCTCTTTTGTTTTTGGGGCCCAGCATTTT. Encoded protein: CASSYNPTGSFVFGAQHF.

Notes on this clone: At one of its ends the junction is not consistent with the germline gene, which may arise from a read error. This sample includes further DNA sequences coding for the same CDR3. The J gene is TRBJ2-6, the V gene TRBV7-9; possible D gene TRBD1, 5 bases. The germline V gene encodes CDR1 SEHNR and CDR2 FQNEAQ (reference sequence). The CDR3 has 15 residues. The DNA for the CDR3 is TGCGCCAGCCCACGACAGATCTCTGGGGCCAACGTCCTGACTTTC. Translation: CASPRQISGANVLTF. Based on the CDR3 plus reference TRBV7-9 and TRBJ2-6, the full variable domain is DTGVSQNPRHKITKRGQNVTFRCDPISEHNRLYWYRQTLGQGPEFLTYFQNEAQLEKSRLLSDRFSAERPKGSFSTLEIQRTEQGDSAMYLCASPRQISGANVLTFGAGSRLTVL.

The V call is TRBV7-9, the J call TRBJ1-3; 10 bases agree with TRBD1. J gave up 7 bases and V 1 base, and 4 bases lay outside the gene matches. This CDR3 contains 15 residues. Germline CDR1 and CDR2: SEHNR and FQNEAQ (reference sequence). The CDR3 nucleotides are TGTGCCAGCAGCTTAGAAGAGGGACAGGGGAACACCATATATTTT. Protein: CASSLEEGQGNTIYF.

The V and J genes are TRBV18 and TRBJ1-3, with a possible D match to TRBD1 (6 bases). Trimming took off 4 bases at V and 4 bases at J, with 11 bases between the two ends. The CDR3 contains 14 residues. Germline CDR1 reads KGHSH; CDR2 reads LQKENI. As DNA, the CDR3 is TGTGCCAGCTCACACGACAGGACCGGAAACACCATATATTTT. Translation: CASSHDRTGNTIYF.

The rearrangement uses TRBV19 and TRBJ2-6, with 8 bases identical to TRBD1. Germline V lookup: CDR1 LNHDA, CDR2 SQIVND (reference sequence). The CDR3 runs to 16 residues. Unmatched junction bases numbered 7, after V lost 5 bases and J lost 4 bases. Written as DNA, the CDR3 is TGTGCCAGTAGTTCCTGGACAGGGTCCGGGGCCAACGTCCTGACTTTC. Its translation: CASSSWTGSGANVLTF.

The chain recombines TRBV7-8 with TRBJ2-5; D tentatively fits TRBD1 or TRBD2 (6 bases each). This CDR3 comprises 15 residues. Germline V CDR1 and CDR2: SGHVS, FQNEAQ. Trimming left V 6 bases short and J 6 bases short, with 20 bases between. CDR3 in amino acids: CASSAVGGHGKTQYF. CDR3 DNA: TGTGCCAGCAGTGCAGTCGGGGGCCATGGAAAGACCCAGTACTTC.

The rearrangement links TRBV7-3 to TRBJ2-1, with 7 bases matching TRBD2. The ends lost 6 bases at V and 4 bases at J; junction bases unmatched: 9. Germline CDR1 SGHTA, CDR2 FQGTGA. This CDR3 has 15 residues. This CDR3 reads CASRSGSGHYNEQFF. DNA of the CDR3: TGTGCCAGCAGGTCGGGTAGCGGGCATTACAATGAGCAGTTCTTC.

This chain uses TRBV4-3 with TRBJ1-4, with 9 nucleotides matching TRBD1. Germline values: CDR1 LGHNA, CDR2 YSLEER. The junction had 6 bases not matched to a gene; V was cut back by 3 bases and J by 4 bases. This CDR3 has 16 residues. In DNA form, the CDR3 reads TGCGCCAGCAGCCAGGTGGGACAGGGCATTAATGAAAAACTGTTTTTT. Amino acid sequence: CASSQVGQGINEKLFF.

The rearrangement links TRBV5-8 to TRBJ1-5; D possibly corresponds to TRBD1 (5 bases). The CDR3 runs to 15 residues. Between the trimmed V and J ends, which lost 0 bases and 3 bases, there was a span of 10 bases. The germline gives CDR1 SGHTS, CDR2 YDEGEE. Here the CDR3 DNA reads TGTGCCAGCAGCTTGGGGGGCAATTACAATCAGCCCCAGCATTTT. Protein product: CASSLGGNYNQPQHF. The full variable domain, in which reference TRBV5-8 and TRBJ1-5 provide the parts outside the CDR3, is EAGVTQSPTHLIKTRGQQATLRCSPISGHTSVYWYQQALGLGLQFLLWYDEGEERNRGNFPPRFSGRQFPNYSSELNVNALELEDSALYLCASSLGGNYNQPQHFGDGTRLSIL.

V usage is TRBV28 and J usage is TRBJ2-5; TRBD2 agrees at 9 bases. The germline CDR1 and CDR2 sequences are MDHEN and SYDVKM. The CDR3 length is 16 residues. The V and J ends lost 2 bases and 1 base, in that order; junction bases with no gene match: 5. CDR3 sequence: CASSLRAGGGQETQYF. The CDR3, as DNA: TGTGCCAGCAGTTTAAGAGCGGGAGGAGGCCAAGAGACCCAGTACTTC.

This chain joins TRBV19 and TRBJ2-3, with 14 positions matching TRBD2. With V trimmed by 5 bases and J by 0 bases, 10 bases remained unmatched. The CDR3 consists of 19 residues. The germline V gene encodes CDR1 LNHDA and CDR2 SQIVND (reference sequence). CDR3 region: CASSFRLAGGPRSTDTQYF. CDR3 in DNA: TGTGCCAGTAGTTTCCGACTAGCGGGAGGGCCGCGGAGCACAGATACGCAGTATTTT.

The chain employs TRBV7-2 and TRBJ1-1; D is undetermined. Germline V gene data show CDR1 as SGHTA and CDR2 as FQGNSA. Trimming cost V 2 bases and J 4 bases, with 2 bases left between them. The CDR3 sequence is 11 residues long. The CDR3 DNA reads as TGTGCCAGCAGCTTAAGCACTGAAGCTTTCTTT. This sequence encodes CASSLSTEAFF. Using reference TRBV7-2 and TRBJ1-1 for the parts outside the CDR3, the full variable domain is GAGVSQSPSNKVTEKGKDVELRCDPISGHTALYWYRQSLGQGLEFLIYFQGNSAPDKSGLPSDRFSAERTGGSVSTLTIQRTQQEDSAVYLCASSLSTEAFFGQGTRLTVV.

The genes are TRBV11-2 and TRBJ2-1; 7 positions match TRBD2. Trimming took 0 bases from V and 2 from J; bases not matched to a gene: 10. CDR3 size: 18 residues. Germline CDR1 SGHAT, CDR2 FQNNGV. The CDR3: CASSLDQAPGLPYNEQFF. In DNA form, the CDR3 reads TGTGCCAGCAGCTTAGATCAGGCCCCGGGACTACCCTACAATGAGCAGTTCTTC.

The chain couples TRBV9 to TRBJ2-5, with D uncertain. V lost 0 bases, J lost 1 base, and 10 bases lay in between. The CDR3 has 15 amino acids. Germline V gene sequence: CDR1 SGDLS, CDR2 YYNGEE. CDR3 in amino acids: CASSVVGQVQETQYF. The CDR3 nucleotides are TGTGCCAGCAGCGTAGTAGGGCAGGTCCAAGAGACCCAGTACTTC.